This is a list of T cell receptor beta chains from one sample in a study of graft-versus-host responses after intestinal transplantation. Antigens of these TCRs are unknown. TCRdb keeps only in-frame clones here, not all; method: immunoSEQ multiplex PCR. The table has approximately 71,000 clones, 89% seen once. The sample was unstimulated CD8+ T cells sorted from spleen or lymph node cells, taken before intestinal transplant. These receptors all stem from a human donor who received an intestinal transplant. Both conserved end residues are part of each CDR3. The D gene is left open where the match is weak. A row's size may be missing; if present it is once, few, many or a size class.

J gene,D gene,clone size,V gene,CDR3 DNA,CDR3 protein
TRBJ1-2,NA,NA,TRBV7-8,TGTGCCAGCAGCTTATTTACAGAGACAAACTATGGCTACACCTTC,CASSLFTETNYGYTF
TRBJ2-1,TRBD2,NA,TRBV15,TGTGCCACCAGCGCACTTAGAGTAGCGGGAGTAGCCTACAATGAGCAGTTCTTC,CATSALRVAGVAYNEQFF
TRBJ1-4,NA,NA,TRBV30,TGTGCCTGGGGAGGACAGAGTAATGAAAAACTGTTTTTT,CAWGGQSNEKLFF
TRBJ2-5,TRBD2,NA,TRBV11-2,TGTGCCAGCAGCTTAGATGAAGGATGGACTAGTCCCTACCAAGAGACCCAGTACTTC,CASSLDEGWTSPYQETQYF
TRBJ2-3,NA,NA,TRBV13,TGTGCCAGCAGCTTCGGGTCAGATACGCAGTATTTT,CASSFGSDTQYF
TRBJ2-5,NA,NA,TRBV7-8,TGTGCCAGCAGCTCAGAACCGTCGACAGAAGAGACCCAGTACTTC,CASSSEPSTEETQYF
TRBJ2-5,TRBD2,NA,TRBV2,TGTGCCAGCGGGGCGGGACTAGCGTCAACCCAGTACTTC,CASGAGLASTQYF
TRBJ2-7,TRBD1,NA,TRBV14,TGTGCCAGCAGCCTGACGTCCGGACAGGGGTCCTACGAGCAGTACTTC,CASSLTSGQGSYEQYF
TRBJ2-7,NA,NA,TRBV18,TGTGCCAGCTCACCACCTAGACAGGCGTTGATAGGCTACGAGCAGTACTTC,CASSPPRQALIGYEQYF
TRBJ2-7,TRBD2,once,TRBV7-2,TGTGCCAGCAGCCTCGGGGGGGTTTCCTACGAGCAGTACTTC,CASSLGGVSYEQYF
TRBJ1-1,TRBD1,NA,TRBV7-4,TGTGCCAGCAGCTCCGAGGGGACCGGGACAGCTAACACTGAAGCTTTCTTT,CASSSEGTGTANTEAFF
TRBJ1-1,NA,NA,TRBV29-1,TGCAGCGGAGGGACTTGGGGGACTGAAGCTTTCTTT,CSGGTWGTEAFF
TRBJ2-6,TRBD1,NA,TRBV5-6,TGTGCCAGCAGCTTGGAGGGACAGGGAGATAGGAGGGCCAACGTCCTGACTTTC,CASSLEGQGDRRANVLTF
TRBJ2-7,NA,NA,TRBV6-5,TGTGCCAGCAGTTGGGGGCAGGGCCACGAGCAGTACTTC,CASSWGQGHEQYF
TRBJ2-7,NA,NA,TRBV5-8,TGTGCCAGCAGCTTGGAGGGGCTCGAGCAGTACTTC,CASSLEGLEQYF
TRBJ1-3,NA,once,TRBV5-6,TGTGCCAGCAGCTTACAGGGTACGCCTGGAAACACCATATATTTT,CASSLQGTPGNTIYF
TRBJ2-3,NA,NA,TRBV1,TGCACCAGCAGCCCCCTGTGGCGGCGGGGGTTCTCAGATACGCAGTATTTT,CTSSPLWRRGFSDTQYF
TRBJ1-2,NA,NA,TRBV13,TGTGCCAGCAGCTTAGGATTTGGCGGGGGCTATGGCTACACCTTC,CASSLGFGGGYGYTF
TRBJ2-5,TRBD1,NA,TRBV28,TGTGCCAGCAGTTTAACAGGGGAAGAGACCCAGTACTTC,CASSLTGEETQYF
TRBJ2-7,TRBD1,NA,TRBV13,TGTGCCAGCAGCTCTCCGACAGGGGTCAACGAGCAGTACTTC,CASSSPTGVNEQYF
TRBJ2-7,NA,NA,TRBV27,TGTGCCAGCAGTTTACACCCAGGCTCCTACGAGCAGTACTTC,CASSLHPGSYEQYF
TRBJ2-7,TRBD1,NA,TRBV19,TGTGCCAGTAGTAGACAGGGGACCTACGAGCAGTACTTC,CASSRQGTYEQYF